The clone carrying this TCR beta chain appeared a few times. Primers used in a second PCR of roughly 6 to 12 cycles were a sample-barcoded 5' primer and a J-beta primer mix. Each CDR3 protein gets one entry after TCRdb re-called the 5' RACE reads with MiXCR. The sample has some 880,000 distinct CDR3 sequences; under 40% are singletons. The data originate from a study of blood T cells in healthy people across ages. Germline V lookup: CDR1 SGHAT, CDR2 FQDESV (reference sequence). Unmatched junction bases numbered 5, after V lost 5 bases and J lost 0 bases. The CDR3 runs to 16 residues. This sequence originates from a young man in good health. The sample consisted of blood. This chain connects TRBV11-1 to TRBJ2-1; 9 nucleotides line up with TRBD2. CDR3 nucleotide sequence: TGTGCCAGCAGCGCCCTAGCGGGGAGCTCCTACAATGAGCAGTTCTTC. Translated: CASSALAGSSYNEQFF.